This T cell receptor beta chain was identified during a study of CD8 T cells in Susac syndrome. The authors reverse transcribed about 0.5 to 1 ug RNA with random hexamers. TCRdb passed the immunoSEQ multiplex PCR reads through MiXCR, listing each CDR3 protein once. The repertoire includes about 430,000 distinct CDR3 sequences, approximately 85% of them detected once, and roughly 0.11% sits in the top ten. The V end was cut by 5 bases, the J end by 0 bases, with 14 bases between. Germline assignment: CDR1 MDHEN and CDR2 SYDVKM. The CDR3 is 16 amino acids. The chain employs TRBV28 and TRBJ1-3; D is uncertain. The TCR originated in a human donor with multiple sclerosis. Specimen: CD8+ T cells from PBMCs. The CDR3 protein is CASSPLVRYSGNTIYF. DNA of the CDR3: TGTGCCAGCAGTCCGTTGGTCAGATACTCTGGAAACACCATATATTTT.